This T cell receptor (beta chain) came from a study of T-cell reconstitution after alpha-beta-depleted transplantation in children. Preparation of the TCRbeta library involved a method that used unique molecular identifiers. TCRdb re-called the PCR reads through MiXCR, storing one row per CDR3 protein. The sample holds over 400,000 distinct CDR3 sequences, about an eighth seen once. Trimming left V 0 bases short and J 0 bases short, with 6 bases between. Germline CDR1 is KGHDR and CDR2 is SFDVKD. This CDR3 contains 15 residues. The sequencing used PBMCs from the stem cell graft donor, collected from the stem cell graft. V usage is TRBV24-1 and J usage is TRBJ2-3; TRBD2 is a possible D gene (5 bases). The source is a human donor who donated a stem cell graft to a child with combined immunodeficiency. The CDR3 DNA reads TGTGCCACCAGTGATTTGCCGGGAAGCACAGATACGCAGTATTTT. The encoded protein is CATSDLPGSTDTQYF.